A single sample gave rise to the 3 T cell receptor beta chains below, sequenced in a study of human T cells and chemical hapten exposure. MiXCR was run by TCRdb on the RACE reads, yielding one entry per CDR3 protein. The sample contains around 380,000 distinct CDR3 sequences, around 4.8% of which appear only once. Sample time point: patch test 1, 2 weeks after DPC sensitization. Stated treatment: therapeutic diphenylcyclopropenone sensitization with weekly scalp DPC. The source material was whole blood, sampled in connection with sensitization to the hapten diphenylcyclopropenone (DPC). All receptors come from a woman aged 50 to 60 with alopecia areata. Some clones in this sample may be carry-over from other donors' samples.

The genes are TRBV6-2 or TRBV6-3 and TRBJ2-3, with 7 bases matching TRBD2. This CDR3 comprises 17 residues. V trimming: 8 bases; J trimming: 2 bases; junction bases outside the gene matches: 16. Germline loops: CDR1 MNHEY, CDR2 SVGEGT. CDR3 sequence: CASSSMWEGLDTDTQYF. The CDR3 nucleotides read TGTGCCAGCTCCAGTATGTGGGAGGGCCTTGACACAGATACGCAGTATTTT.

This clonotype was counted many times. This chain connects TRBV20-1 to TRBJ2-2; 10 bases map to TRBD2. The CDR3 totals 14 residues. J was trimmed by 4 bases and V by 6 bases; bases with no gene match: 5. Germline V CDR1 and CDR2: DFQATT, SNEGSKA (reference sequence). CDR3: CSASTSGITGELFF. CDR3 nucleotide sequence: TGCAGTGCAAGCACTAGCGGGATCACCGGGGAGCTGTTTTTT.

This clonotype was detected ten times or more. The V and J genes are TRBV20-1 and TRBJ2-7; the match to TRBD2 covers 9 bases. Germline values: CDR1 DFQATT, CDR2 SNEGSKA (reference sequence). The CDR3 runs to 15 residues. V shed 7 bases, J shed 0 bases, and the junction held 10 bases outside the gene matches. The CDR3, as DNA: TGCAGTGTTAGGGTTCTAGCGGGGCGCTCCTACGAGCAGTACTTC. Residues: CSVRVLAGRSYEQYF.